One and the same sample provided the 18 T cell receptor beta chains below, sequenced in a study of cytomegalovirus exposure and HLA in healthy donors (dated by TCRdb to the late 2010s). The receptor library was made with the immunoSEQ multiplex PCR assay. TCRdb limited this immuneACCESS table to in-frame rearrangements with V and J called. A share of clones is missing; checked studies link under half to unresolved V genes, and the rest is unexplained. A total of 200,000 to 250,000 clones appear in this sample, 80% to 85% of them only once. The ten largest clones take up over 12% of the sample. The specimen was PBMCs. The receptors shown here come from a woman in her twenties or thirties in good health and CMV-seropositive.

V gene TRBV13 combines with J gene TRBJ1-1; D is uncertain. V was pared by 1 base and J by 10 bases, with 7 bases between. The CDR3 has 11 residues. Germline V gene data show CDR1 as PRHDT and CDR2 as FYEKMQ (reference sequence). Here the CDR3 reads CASSLVSGAFF. The CDR3 nucleotides are TGTGCCAGCAGCTTAGTTTCCGGAGCTTTCTTT.

The chain uses TRBV30 and TRBJ2-7; TRBD2 might be the D (6 bases). Trimming shortened V by 0 bases and J by 3 bases, and 18 bases separated the two germline ends. Germline CDR1 is GTSNPN and CDR2 is SVGIG (reference sequence). The CDR3 covers 16 residues. The CDR3 spells CAWSVRDSGGYYEQYF. CDR3 sequence (DNA): TGTGCCTGGAGTGTACGGGACTCCGGTGGGTACTACGAGCAGTACTTC.

V is TRBV9 and J is TRBJ2-2; TRBD1 matches 8 bases. Germline values: CDR1 SGDLS, CDR2 YYNGEE. The CDR3 totals 20 residues. After removal of 4 bases from V and 1 base from J, the junction contained 18 bases not matched to a gene. The CDR3 sequence is CASSTPLRPSGQVNTGELFF. Written as DNA, the CDR3 is TGTGCCAGCAGCACTCCGCTTAGACCCTCGGGACAGGTGAACACCGGGGAGCTGTTTTTT. Full variable domain (outside the CDR3, taken from reference TRBV9 and TRBJ2-2): DSGVTQTPKHLITATGQRVTLRCSPRSGDLSVYWYQQSLDQGLQFLIQYYNGEERAKGNILERFSAQQFPDLHSELNLSSLELGDSALYFCASSTPLRPSGQVNTGELFFGEGSRLTVL.

This clone was observed a handful of times. The J gene is TRBJ1-2, the V gene TRBV11-2; no clear D gene. V lost 1 base, J lost 5 bases, and 14 bases lay in between. The CDR3 is 15 amino acids. CDR1 and CDR2 from the germline V gene are SGHAT and FQNNGV. The DNA for the CDR3 is TGTGCCAGCAGCTTAGCGGCAGGAAGAGGTTATGGCTACACCTTC. Amino acid sequence: CASSLAAGRGYGYTF.

The genes are TRBV11-2 and TRBJ2-7; 11 positions match TRBD1. The junction had 9 bases not matched to a gene; V was cut back by 1 base and J by 7 bases. The CDR3 runs to 16 residues. CDR1 and CDR2 from the germline V gene are SGHAT and FQNNGV. Here the CDR3 DNA reads TGTGCCAGCAGCTTAGCCGGGACAGGGGGGCTTAAGGAGCAGTACTTC. Its protein product is CASSLAGTGGLKEQYF.

This chain connects TRBV18 to TRBJ2-2; a possible D gene is TRBD2 (5 bases). CDR1 and CDR2 from the germline V gene are KGHSH and LQKENI. The CDR3 consists of 15 residues. Trimming pared 4 bases from V and 1 base from J, leaving 10 bases between. The CDR3 loop reads CASSREGLNTGELFF. The CDR3 bases are TGTGCCAGCTCACGCGAGGGCCTGAACACCGGGGAGCTGTTTTTT.

This clone was seen only once. V gene TRBV7-2 combines with J gene TRBJ1-2; 9 bases match TRBD1. The germline gives CDR1 SGHTA, CDR2 FQGNSA. The CDR3 extends over 17 amino acids. V shed 1 base and J 1 base; nucleotides not matched to a gene: 7. CDR3 coding DNA: TGTGCCAGCAGCTTAGACGGGACAGGGTTGTTTAACTATGGCTACACCTTC. This sequence encodes CASSLDGTGLFNYGYTF.

CDR3 sequence (DNA): TGTGCCAGCGGAAACAGCGGGGATCTTTACGAGCAGTACTTC. Encoded protein: CASGNSGDLYEQYF. The gene calls are TRBV6-5 and TRBJ2-7; 7 nucleotides align to TRBD2. The V segment lost 8 bases and the J segment 4 bases; nucleotides outside the gene matches: 11. The CDR3 loop spans 14 amino acids. The germline V gene has CDR1 MNHEY and CDR2 SVGAGI.

V gene TRBV30 combines with J gene TRBJ2-3; no clear D gene. V lost 0 bases to trimming and J lost 0 bases, with 4 bases between them. The CDR3 loop spans 13 amino acids. CDR1 is GTSNPN, CDR2 SVGIG, per germline (reference sequence). In DNA, the CDR3 is TGTGCCTGGAGTGTACTTAGCACAGATACGCAGTATTTT. This gives the protein CAWSVLSTDTQYF.

The CDR3 region is CSVVQAGGFNEQFF. Written as DNA, the CDR3 is TGCAGCGTTGTGCAAGCGGGAGGATTCAATGAGCAGTTCTTC. The chain employs TRBV29-1 and TRBJ2-1; 9 nucleotides agree with TRBD2. CDR1 is SQVTM, CDR2 ANQGSEA, per germline. CDR3 length: 14 residues. V shed 4 bases and J 6 bases; nucleotides not matched to a gene: 7.

This clone was seen only a few times. The same CDR3 can be traced to other DNA sequences in this sample. The chain uses TRBV5-1 and TRBJ1-1; D is ambiguous. V lost 0 bases, J lost 1 base, and 7 bases lay in between. Per germline, CDR1 SGHRS and CDR2 YFSETQ. This CDR3 region has 14 residues. CDR3 bases: TGCGCCAGCAGCTTGGAACCAGCGAACACTGAAGCTTTCTTT. Protein sequence: CASSLEPANTEAFF. The whole variable domain, filled in from reference TRBV5-1 and TRBJ1-1, reads KAGVTQTPRYLIKTRGQQVTLSCSPISGHRSVSWYQQTPGQGLQFLFEYFSETQRNKGNFPGRFSGRQFSNSRSEMNVSTLELGDSALYLCASSLEPANTEAFFGQGTRLTVV.

The chain uses TRBV15 and TRBJ1-1, with D uncertain. V was clipped by 0 bases and J by 3 bases, with 8 bases between them. The length of the CDR3 is 14 residues. The germline V gene has CDR1 LNHNV and CDR2 YYDKDF (reference sequence). CDR3 DNA sequence: TGTGCCACCAGCAGAGATCGTGGCCACACTGAAGCTTTCTTT. Encoded protein: CATSRDRGHTEAFF.

This clone was counted between two and nine times. V and J are TRBV6-1 and TRBJ1-5, with unresolved D. Germline V gene lookup returns CDR1 MNHNS and CDR2 SASEGT. The CDR3 consists of 10 residues. The V end lost 4 bases, the J end lost 8 bases, and 3 bases lay between the germline ends. In DNA form, the CDR3 reads TGTGCCAGCAGTGTTAAGCCCCAGCATTTT. Its protein product is CASSVKPQHF.

The chain combines TRBV6-1 with TRBJ1-2; perhaps TRBD1 as D (5 bases). The CDR3 sequence is 15 residues long. Germline lookup yields CDR1 MNHNS and CDR2 SASEGT. Trimming left V 5 bases short and J 0 bases short, with 13 bases between. CDR3 loop: CASSPRDSTNYGYTF. The CDR3 DNA is TGTGCCAGCAGTCCCCGGGACTCAACTAACTATGGCTACACCTTC.

The CDR3 spells CASSITGEETQYF. CDR3 nucleotides: TGCGCCAGCAGTATAACAGGGGAAGAGACCCAGTACTTC. The V and J genes are TRBV10-2 and TRBJ2-5, with TRBD1 matching 7 bases. The CDR3 has 13 residues. Germline V gene lookup returns CDR1 WSHSY and CDR2 SAAADI. V was clipped by 5 bases and J by 3 bases; unmatched bases: 3.

CDR3 nucleotides: TGCGCCAGCAGCTTGGACGTAGGTGTGAGTAATGAGCAGTTCTTC. It encodes CASSLDVGVSNEQFF. The chain employs TRBV5-1 and TRBJ2-1; no definite D call. The CDR3 extends over 15 amino acids. V was shortened by 0 bases and J by 7 bases, with 14 bases between the two germline ends. Germline lookup yields CDR1 SGHRS and CDR2 YFSETQ. The full variable domain, completed using reference TRBV5-1 and TRBJ2-1, is KAGVTQTPRYLIKTRGQQVTLSCSPISGHRSVSWYQQTPGQGLQFLFEYFSETQRNKGNFPGRFSGRQFSNSRSEMNVSTLELGDSALYLCASSLDVGVSNEQFFGPGTRLTVL.

This clone was counted once. The CDR3 here is CASSLTIGQGFYEQYF. The CDR3 DNA reads TGTGCCAGCAGTTTAACAATTGGACAGGGGTTCTACGAGCAGTACTTC. This chain joins TRBV27 and TRBJ2-7, with 9 bases aligning to TRBD1. V was clipped by 2 bases and J by 3 bases; unmatched bases: 8. This CDR3 is built from 16 residues. In germline, CDR1 is MNHEY, CDR2 SMNVEV (reference sequence).

The chain recombines TRBV6-5 with TRBJ1-2; 7 bases align to TRBD1. Germline CDR1 reads MNHEY; CDR2 reads SVGAGI. This CDR3 region has 13 residues. Unmatched junction bases numbered 4, after V lost 5 bases and J lost 4 bases. CDR3 protein: CASSRDSSYGYTF. The CDR3 DNA is TGTGCCAGCAGTCGGGACAGCTCCTATGGCTACACCTTC.